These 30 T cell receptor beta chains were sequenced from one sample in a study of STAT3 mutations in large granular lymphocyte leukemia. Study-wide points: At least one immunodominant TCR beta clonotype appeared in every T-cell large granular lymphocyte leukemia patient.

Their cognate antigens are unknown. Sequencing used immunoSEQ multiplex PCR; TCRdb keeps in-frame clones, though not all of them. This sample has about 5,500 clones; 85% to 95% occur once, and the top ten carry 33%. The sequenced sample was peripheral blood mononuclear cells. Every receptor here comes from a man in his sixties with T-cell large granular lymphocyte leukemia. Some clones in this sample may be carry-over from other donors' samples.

This chain's CDR3 is CASSIGYTYTEAFF. As DNA, the CDR3 is TGTGCCAGTAGTATCGGGTACACCTACACTGAAGCTTTCTTT. The rearrangement uses TRBV19 and TRBJ1-1; D remains ambiguous. V was clipped by 3 bases and J by 3 bases, with 11 bases between them. Germline lookup yields CDR1 LNHDA and CDR2 SQIVND (reference sequence). The CDR3 covers 14 residues. Full variable domain (missing parts from reference TRBV19 and TRBJ1-1): DGGITQSPKYLFRKEGQNVTLSCEQNLNHDAMYWYRQDPGQGLRLIYYSQIVNDFQKGDIAEGYSVSREKKESFPLTVTSAQKNPTAFYLCASSIGYTYTEAFFGQGTRLTVV.

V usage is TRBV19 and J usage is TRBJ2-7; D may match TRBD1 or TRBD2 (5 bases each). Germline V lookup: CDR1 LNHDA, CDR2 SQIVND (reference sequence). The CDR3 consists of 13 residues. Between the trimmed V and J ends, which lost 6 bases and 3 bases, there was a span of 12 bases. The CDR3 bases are TGTGCCAGTAGCACCGGGACCCTCTACGAGCAGTACTTC. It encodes CASSTGTLYEQYF.

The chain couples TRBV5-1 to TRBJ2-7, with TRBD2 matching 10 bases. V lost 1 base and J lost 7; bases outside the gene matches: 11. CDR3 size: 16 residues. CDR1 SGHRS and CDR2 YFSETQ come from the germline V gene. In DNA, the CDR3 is TGCGCCAGCAGCTTGACTAGCCTAGCGGGAGCAGGAGAGCAGTACTTC. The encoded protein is CASSLTSLAGAGEQYF.

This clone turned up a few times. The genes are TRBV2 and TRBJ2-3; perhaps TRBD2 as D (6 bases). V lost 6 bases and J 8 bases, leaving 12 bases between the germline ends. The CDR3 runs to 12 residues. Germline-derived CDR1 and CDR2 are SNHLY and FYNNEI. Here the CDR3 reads CASSMTSLTQYF. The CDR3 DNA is TGTGCCAGCAGCATGACTAGTCTTACGCAGTATTTT.

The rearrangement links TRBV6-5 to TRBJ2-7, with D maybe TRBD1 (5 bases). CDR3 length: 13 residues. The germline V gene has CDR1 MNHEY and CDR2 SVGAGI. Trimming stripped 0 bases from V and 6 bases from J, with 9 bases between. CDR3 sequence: CASSYSIGAEQYF. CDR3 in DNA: TGTGCCAGCAGTTACTCGATAGGGGCCGAGCAGTACTTC.

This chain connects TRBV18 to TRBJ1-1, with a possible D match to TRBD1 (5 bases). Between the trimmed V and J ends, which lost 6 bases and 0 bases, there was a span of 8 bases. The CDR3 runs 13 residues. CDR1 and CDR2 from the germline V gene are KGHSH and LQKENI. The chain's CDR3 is CASSGGLNTEAFF. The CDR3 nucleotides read TGTGCCAGCTCTGGGGGATTGAACACTGAAGCTTTCTTT.

The CDR3 nucleotides are TGTGCCAGCGCCGGGACTAGCGGTTCAAGGTCCCAGTACTTC. Translating gives CASAGTSGSRSQYF. The chain recombines TRBV27 with TRBJ2-5; 11 nucleotides line up with TRBD2. CDR3 length: 14 amino acids. V lost 8 bases to trimming and J lost 9 bases; unmatched junction nucleotides: 11. Germline V gives CDR1 MNHEY, CDR2 SMNVEV (reference sequence).

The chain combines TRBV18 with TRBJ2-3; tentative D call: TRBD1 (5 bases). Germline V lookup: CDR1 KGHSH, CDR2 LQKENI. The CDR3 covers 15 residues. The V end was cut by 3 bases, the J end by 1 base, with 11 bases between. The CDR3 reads CASSPTLQGTDTQYF. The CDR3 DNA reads TGTGCCAGCTCACCCACCTTACAGGGCACAGATACGCAGTATTTT. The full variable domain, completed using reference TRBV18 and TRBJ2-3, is NAGVMQNPRHLVRRRGQEARLRCSPMKGHSHVYWYRQLPEEGLKFMVYLQKENIIDESGMPKERFSAEFPKEGPSILRIQQVVRGDSAAYFCASSPTLQGTDTQYFGPGTRLTVL.

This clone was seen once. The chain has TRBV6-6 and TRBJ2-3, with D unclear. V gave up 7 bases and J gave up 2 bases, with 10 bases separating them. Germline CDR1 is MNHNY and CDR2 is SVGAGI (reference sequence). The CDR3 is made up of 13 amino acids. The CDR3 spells CASTPSTTDTQYF. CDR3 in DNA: TGTGCCAGCACTCCCAGCACCACAGATACGCAGTATTTT.

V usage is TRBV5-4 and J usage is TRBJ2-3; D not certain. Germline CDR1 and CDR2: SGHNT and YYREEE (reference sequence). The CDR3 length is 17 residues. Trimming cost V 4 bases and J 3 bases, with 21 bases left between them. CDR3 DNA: TGTGCCAGCAGCCCCCTGGACGACCCGGTAGGAACAGATACGCAGTATTTT. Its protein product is CASSPLDDPVGTDTQYF.

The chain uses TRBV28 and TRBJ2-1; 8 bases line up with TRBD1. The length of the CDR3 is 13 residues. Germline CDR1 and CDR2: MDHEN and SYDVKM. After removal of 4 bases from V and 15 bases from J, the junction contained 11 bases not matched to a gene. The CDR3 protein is CASSSPGQVWTFF. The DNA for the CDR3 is TGTGCCAGCAGTTCCCCGGGACAGGTGTGGACGTTCTTC.

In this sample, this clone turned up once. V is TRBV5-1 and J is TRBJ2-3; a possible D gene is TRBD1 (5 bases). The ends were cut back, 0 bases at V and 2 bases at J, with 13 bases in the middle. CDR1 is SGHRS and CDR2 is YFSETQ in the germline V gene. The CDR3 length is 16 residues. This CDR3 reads CASSLEGRVDTDTQYF. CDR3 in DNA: TGCGCCAGCAGCTTGGAGGGCAGGGTAGACACAGATACGCAGTATTTT.

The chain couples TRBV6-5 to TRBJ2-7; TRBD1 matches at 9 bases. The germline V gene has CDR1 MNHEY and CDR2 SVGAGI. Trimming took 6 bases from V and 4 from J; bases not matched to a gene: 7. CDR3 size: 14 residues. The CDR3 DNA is TGTGCCAGCAGCCCCCAACAGGGGGCGTACGAGCAGTACTTC. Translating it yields CASSPQQGAYEQYF.

The CDR3 is CASRPLGEDTQYF. Here the CDR3 DNA reads TGTGCCAGCAGACCCCTGGGAGAAGATACGCAGTATTTT. This chain connects TRBV6-5 to TRBJ2-3; D possibly corresponds to TRBD2 (5 bases). CDR3 size: 13 residues. In germline, CDR1 is MNHEY, CDR2 SVGAGI. The V and J ends lost 6 bases and 5 bases respectively, with 12 bases between them.

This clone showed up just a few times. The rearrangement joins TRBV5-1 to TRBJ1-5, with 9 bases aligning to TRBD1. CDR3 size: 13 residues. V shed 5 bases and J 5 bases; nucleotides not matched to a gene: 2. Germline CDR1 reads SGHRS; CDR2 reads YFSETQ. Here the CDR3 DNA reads TGCGCCAGCAGGTGGGACAGGGATCAGCCCCAGCATTTT. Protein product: CASRWDRDQPQHF.

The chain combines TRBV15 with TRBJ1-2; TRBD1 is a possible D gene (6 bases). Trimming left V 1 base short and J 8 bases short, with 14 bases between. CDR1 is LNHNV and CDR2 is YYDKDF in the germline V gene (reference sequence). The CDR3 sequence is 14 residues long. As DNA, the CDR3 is TGTGCCACCAGCAGAGGACAGGAATTCCGAGGCTACACCTTC. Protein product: CATSRGQEFRGYTF.

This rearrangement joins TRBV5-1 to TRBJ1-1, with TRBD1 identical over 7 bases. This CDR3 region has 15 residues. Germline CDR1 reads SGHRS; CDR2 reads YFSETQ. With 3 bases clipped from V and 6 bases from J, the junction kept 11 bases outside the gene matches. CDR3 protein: CASSSGTELRAEAFF. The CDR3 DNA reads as TGCGCCAGCAGCTCCGGGACAGAACTAAGGGCTGAAGCTTTCTTT. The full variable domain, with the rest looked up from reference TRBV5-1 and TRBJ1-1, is KAGVTQTPRYLIKTRGQQVTLSCSPISGHRSVSWYQQTPGQGLQFLFEYFSETQRNKGNFPGRFSGRQFSNSRSEMNVSTLELGDSALYLCASSSGTELRAEAFFGQGTRLTVV.

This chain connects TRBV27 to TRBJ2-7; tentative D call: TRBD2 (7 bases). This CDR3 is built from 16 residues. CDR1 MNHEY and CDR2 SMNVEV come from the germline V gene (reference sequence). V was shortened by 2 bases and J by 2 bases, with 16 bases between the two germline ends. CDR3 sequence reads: CASSLRGRDSPYEQYF. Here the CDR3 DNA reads TGTGCCAGCAGTTTAAGGGGGAGGGATAGCCCCTACGAGCAGTACTTC.

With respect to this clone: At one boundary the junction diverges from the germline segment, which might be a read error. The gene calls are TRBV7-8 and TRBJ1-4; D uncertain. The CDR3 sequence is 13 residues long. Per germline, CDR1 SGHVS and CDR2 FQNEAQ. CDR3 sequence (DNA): TGTGCCAGCAGCCTAGCCCGGGTCGAAAAACTGTTTTTT. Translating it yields CASSLARVEKLFF.

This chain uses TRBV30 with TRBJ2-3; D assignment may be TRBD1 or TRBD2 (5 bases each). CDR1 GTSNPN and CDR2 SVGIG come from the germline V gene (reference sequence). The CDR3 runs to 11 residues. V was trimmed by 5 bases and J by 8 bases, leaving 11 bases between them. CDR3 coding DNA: TGTGCCTGGGGGGGTGGGGGTACGCAGTATTTT. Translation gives CAWGGGGTQYF. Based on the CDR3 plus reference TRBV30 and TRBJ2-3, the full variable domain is SQTIHQWPATLVQPVGSPLSLECTVEGTSNPNLYWYRQAAGRGLQLLFYSVGIGQISSEVPQNLSASRPQDRQFILSSKKLLLSDSGFYLCAWGGGGTQYFGPGTRLTVL.

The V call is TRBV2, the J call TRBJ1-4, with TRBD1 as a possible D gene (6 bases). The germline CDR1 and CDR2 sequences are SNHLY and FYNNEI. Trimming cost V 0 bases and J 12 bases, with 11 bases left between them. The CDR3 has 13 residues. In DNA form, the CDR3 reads TGTGCCAGCAGTGAAGCGAGGGGGGGAGAACTGTTTTTT. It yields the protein CASSEARGGELFF.

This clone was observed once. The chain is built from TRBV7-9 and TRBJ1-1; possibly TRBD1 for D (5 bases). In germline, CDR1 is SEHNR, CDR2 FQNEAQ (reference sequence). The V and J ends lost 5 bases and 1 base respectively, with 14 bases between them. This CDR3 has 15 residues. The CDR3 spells CASSPPGRRNTEAFF. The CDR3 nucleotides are TGTGCCAGCAGCCCCCCGGGACGGAGGAACACTGAAGCTTTCTTT.

The CDR3 nucleotides are TGCGCCAGCAGCTTTGGGGATATGAACACTGAAGCTTTCTTT. This translates into CASSFGDMNTEAFF. The rearrangement links TRBV5-1 to TRBJ1-1; D is undetermined. Germline values: CDR1 SGHRS, CDR2 YFSETQ. The CDR3 is made up of 14 amino acids. Trimming took off 2 bases at V and 0 bases at J, with 8 bases between the two ends.

The CDR3 DNA reads TGTGCCAGCAGTTTGACAGGGCCAGAATGGAATCAGCCCCAGCATTTT. It specifies CASSLTGPEWNQPQHF. The chain has TRBV27 and TRBJ1-5; 7 bases align to TRBD1. Looked up from germline, CDR1 is MNHEY and CDR2 is SMNVEV (reference sequence). The CDR3 contains 16 residues. With 3 bases clipped from V and 4 bases from J, the junction kept 9 bases outside the gene matches.

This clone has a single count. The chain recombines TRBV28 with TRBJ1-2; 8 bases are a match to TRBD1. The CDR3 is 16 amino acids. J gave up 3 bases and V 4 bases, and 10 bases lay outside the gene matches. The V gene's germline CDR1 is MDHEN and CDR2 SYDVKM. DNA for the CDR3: TGTGCCAGCAGTTCCCCTGACAGGGGCTTCTACTATGGCTACACCTTC. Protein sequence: CASSSPDRGFYYGYTF.

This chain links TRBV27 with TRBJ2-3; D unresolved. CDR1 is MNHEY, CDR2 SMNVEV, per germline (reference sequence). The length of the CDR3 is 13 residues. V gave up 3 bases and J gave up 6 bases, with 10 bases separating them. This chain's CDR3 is CASSFSRTDTQYF. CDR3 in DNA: TGTGCCAGCAGTTTCAGTCGGACGGATACGCAGTATTTT.

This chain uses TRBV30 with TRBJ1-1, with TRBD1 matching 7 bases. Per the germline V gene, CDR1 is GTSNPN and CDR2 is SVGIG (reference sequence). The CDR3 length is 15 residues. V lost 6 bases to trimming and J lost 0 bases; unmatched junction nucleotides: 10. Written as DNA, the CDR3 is TGTGCCTGTAAAGGGGGCCCCTTTATGAACACTGAAGCTTTCTTT. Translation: CACKGGPFMNTEAFF.

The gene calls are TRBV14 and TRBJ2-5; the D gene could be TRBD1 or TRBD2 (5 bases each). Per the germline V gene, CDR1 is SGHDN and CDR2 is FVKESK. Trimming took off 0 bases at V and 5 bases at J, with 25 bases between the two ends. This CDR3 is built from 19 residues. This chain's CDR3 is CASSQDQVWRSGTWETQYF. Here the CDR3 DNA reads TGTGCCAGCAGCCAAGATCAAGTGTGGCGGAGTGGGACCTGGGAGACCCAGTACTTC.

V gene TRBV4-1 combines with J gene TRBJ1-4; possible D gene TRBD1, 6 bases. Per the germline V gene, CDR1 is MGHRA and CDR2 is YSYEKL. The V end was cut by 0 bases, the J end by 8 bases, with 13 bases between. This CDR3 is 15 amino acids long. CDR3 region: CASSQDGDKAEKLFF. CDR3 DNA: TGCGCCAGCAGCCAAGATGGGGACAAAGCCGAAAAACTGTTTTTT.

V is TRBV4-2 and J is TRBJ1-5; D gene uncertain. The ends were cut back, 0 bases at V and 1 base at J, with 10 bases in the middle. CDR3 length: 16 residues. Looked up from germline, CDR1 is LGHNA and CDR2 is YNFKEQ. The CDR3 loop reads CASSQDQGSSNQPQHF. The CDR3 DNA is TGTGCCAGCAGCCAAGATCAAGGGTCAAGCAATCAGCCCCAGCATTTT.